A selection of T cell receptor beta chains follows, all from one sample in a study of identical twins. TCRdb passed the 5' RACE reads through MiXCR, listing each CDR3 protein once. The table shows roughly 1,500,000 distinct CDR3 sequences, with about 30% occurring only once. The sequenced sample consisted of cord blood. The receptor set was obtained from a newborn girl in good health. Each CDR3 is given with its conserved first and last residue. Fields, in order: J gene, clone size, D gene, V gene, CDR3 DNA, CDR3 protein. D genes are given only for firm matches. Rows may omit the clone size; those that give it use once, few, many or a size class.

>TRBJ2-1|.|.|TRBV7-6
TGTGCCAGCAGCCCCCTCCCGGTTGGGAGGAATGAGCAGTTCTTC
CASSPLPVGRNEQFF
>TRBJ2-7|.|.|TRBV4-2
TGTGCCAGCAGCCATCGAACCCCGTTATACAGCGGAACCTCCTACGAGCAGTACTTC
CASSHRTPLYSGTSYEQYF
>TRBJ2-1|few|TRBD1|TRBV3-1
TGTGCCAGCAGCCAAGATCCAGGGACAGCCTACAATGAGCAGTTCTTC
CASSQDPGTAYNEQFF
>TRBJ1-2|.|.|TRBV20-1
TGCAGTGCTTCGTCCCGGGCCCTTAGGCCTCGTGGCTACACCTTC
CSASSRALRPRGYTF
>TRBJ1-3|.|TRBD1|TRBV12-3/TRBV12-4
TGTGCCAGCAGTCCGGACAGGGGGATGAACACCATATATTTT
CASSPDRGMNTIYF
>TRBJ1-5|few|.|TRBV4-2
TGTGCCAGCAGCCAAGACTTAACACGCAATCAGCCCCAGCATTTT
CASSQDLTRNQPQHF
>TRBJ2-7|once|TRBD2|TRBV20-1
TGCAGTGCTACAACTAGCGGGAGCTTCTACAATGAGCAGTACTTC
CSATTSGSFYNEQYF
>TRBJ1-1|few|TRBD1|TRBV5-1
TGCGCCAGCTATGGACAGGGGTTTGGTGAAGCTTTCTTT
CASYGQGFGEAFF
>TRBJ1-1|.|.|TRBV6-5
TGTGCCAGCAGTTACTCGATCCACACTGAAGCTTTCTTT
CASSYSIHTEAFF
>TRBJ2-7|.|TRBD1|TRBV3-1
TGTGCCAGCAGCCAAGGTTTCGGGCAGGGGGTCTCCTACGAGCAGTACTTC
CASSQGFGQGVSYEQYF
>TRBJ2-1|.|TRBD2|TRBV5-8
TGTGCCAGCAGCTTTCGGGCTAGCGGGGGCCGTTACAATGAGCAGTTCTTC
CASSFRASGGRYNEQFF
>TRBJ2-5|once|.|TRBV7-9
TGTGCCAGCAGCCCTTGGAAGGGTGTTGGGACCCAGTACTTC
CASSPWKGVGTQYF
>TRBJ1-2|few|.|TRBV27
TGTGCCAGCAGTTTTGGCAATGGGTTAAGGGGCTACACCTTC
CASSFGNGLRGYTF
>TRBJ2-5|few|TRBD2|TRBV5-1
TGCGCCAGCAGACTAGCGGGAGGATTGGTGGAAGAGACCCAGTACTTC
CASRLAGGLVEETQYF
>TRBJ2-3|many|TRBD2|TRBV20-1
TGCAGTGCTAGAGCCCGGACTAGCGGGAGTACAGATACGCAGTATTTT
CSARARTSGSTDTQYF
>TRBJ2-1|many|.|TRBV29-1
TGCACCACGTTGATGGCGGGACCCTCCAATGAGCAGTTCTTC
CTTLMAGPSNEQFF
>TRBJ1-5|.|TRBD1|TRBV12-3/TRBV12-4
TGTGCCAGCAGGGGGGACAGGGCTAGCAATCAGCCCCGGCATTTT
CASRGDRASNQPRHF
>TRBJ1-1|.|.|TRBV11-1
TGTGCCAGCAGTCCCCCCTATCAGCAGGGAAGGAGGACTGAAGCTTTCTTT
CASSPPYQQGRRTEAFF
>TRBJ2-3|.|.|TRBV6-5
TGTGCCAGCAGATTCCTGGGGAAGGGGACAGATACGCAGTATTTT
CASRFLGKGTDTQYF
>TRBJ2-3|.|.|TRBV10-3
TGTGCCACCGCGGGGCGGGCGGACACAGATACGCAGTATTTT
CATAGRADTDTQYF
>TRBJ2-7|.|TRBD2|TRBV28
TGTGCCAGCAGGCCTAGCGGGTCTAGCTCCTACGAGCAGTACTTC
CASRPSGSSSYEQYF
>TRBJ2-2|.|.|TRBV28
TGTGCCAGCAGTTTTGCCGGGACCGTTAACACCGGGGAGCTGTTTTTT
CASSFAGTVNTGELFF
>TRBJ2-1|few|.|TRBV28
TGTGCCAGCAGTTTATTCTCCAGGGCCGACAATGAGCAGTTCTTC
CASSLFSRADNEQFF
>TRBJ1-2|many|.|TRBV27
TGTGCCAGCAGTTTCGGTGTGGGCAGCTATGGCTACACCTTC
CASSFGVGSYGYTF
>TRBJ1-5|few|TRBD1|TRBV20-1
TGCAGTGCTAGAGGCTACAGGGGGGTCAATCAGCCCCAGCATTTT
CSARGYRGVNQPQHF
>TRBJ2-3|.|.|TRBV7-2
TGTGCCAGCAGCTTAGGAACGGGGGATACGCATTATTTT
CASSLGTGDTHYF
>TRBJ2-7|.|.|TRBV7-6
TGTGCCAGCAGCTTAGCGTTCGTCGGACCGAATCCTTCAATCTACGAGCAGTACTTC
CASSLAFVGPNPSIYEQYF
>TRBJ2-3|.|TRBD2|TRBV27
TGTGCCGGCAGTTTATGGGTAGCGGGAGGACGCGCAGATACGCAGTATTTT
CAGSLWVAGGRADTQYF
>TRBJ1-2|few|.|TRBV4-2
TGTGCCAGCAGCCAAGATTGGAGGGGCCCCGGGGGCTACACCTTC
CASSQDWRGPGGYTF
>TRBJ2-5|many|.|TRBV28
TGTGCCAGCAGTTTCCCAGGGGGGGAAGAGACCCAGTACTTC
CASSFPGGEETQYF
>TRBJ2-1|.|TRBD2|TRBV20-1
TGCAGTGCTAGAGATCACCTAGCGGGGGGTTACAATGAGCAGTTCTTC
CSARDHLAGGYNEQFF
>TRBJ2-6|few|TRBD2|TRBV9
TGTGCCAGCAGCGTACGTCGCGGACTAGCGGGCTCTGGGGCCAACGTCCTGACTTTC
CASSVRRGLAGSGANVLTF
>TRBJ2-2|few|TRBD2|TRBV4-2
TGTGCCAGCAGCCAAGAAGTAGCGGGGGGGCCCGGGGAGCTGTTTTTT
CASSQEVAGGPGELFF
>TRBJ2-7|.|.|TRBV6-5
TGTGCCAGCAGTTACTCGTCCGTACCGACCTACGAGCAGTACTTC
CASSYSSVPTYEQYF
>TRBJ2-3|few|.|TRBV20-1
TGCAGTGCTAGAGCCGGGACTGCAGATACGCAGTATTTT
CSARAGTADTQYF
>TRBJ2-5|few|.|TRBV25-1
TGTGCCAGCACCCCAACCCGAAGGCGGGTTTACCAAGAGACCCAGTACTTC
CASTPTRRRVYQETQYF
>TRBJ1-2|.|.|TRBV20-1
TGCAGTGCTGGACTTTTTAACTATGGCTACACCTTC
CSAGLFNYGYTF
>TRBJ1-1|few|.|TRBV12-5
TGTGCTAGTGGCAAAGACTGGGAGGACACTGAAGCTTTCTTT
CASGKDWEDTEAFF
>TRBJ2-1|.|.|TRBV12-3/TRBV12-4
TGTGCCAGCAGTTTAGAACGAGGAGGTGACAATGAGCAGTTCTTC
CASSLERGGDNEQFF